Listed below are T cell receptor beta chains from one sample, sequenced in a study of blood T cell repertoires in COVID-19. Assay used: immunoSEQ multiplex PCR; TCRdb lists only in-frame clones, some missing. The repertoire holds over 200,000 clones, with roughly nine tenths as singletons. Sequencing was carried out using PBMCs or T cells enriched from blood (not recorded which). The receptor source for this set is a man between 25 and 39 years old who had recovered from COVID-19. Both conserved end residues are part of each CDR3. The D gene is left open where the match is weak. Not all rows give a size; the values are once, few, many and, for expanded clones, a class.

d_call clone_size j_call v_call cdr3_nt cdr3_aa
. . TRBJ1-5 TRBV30 TGTGCCTGGAGTCTCGGGGGGCGTCAGCCCCAGCATTTT CAWSLGGRQPQHF
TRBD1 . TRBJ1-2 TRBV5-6 TGTGCCAGCAGCCCCGGGACAGGGGGCTATGGCTACACCTTC CASSPGTGGYGYTF
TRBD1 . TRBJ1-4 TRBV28 TGTGCCAGCACCCCCGGGACAGGGTATGAAAAACTGTTTTTT CASTPGTGYEKLFF
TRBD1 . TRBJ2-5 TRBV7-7 TGTGCTAGCAGCCTCGGGACAGGGGTTCAAGAGACCCAGTACTTC CASSLGTGVQETQYF
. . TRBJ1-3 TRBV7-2 TGTGCCAGCAGCTTAGAAGGTCCCTGGTTAAGGGGCTCTGAGAACACCATATATTTT CASSLEGPWLRGSENTIYF
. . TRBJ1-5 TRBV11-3 TGTGCCAGCAGCTTAGATCCAATAGAGAATAGCAATCAGCCCCAGCATTTT CASSLDPIENSNQPQHF
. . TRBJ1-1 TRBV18 TGTGCCAGCTCACCGGAGGGTGAAGCTTTCTTT CASSPEGEAFF
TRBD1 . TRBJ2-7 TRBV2 TGTGCCAGCAGTAAGGACAGGGAATACGAGCAGTACTTC CASSKDREYEQYF
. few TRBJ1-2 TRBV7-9 TGTGCCAGCAGCCTTACCGACAGGTTAGCTAACTATGGCTACACCTTC CASSLTDRLANYGYTF
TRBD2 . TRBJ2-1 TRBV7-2 TGTGCCAGCAGATTGACTAGCGGGGGAAACAATGAGCAGTTCTTC CASRLTSGGNNEQFF
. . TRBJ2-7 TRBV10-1 TGCGCCAGCAGTGAGTCCCCGCGGGGATATCGCTACGAGCAGTACTTC CASSESPRGYRYEQYF
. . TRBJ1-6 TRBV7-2 TGTGCCAGCAGCACCCGGGAGGTTGGCCTTTCACCCCTCCACTTT CASSTREVGLSPLHF
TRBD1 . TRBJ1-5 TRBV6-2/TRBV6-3 TGTGCCAGCAGTACAGGGGGCGTAAGGCAGCCCCAGCATTTT CASSTGGVRQPQHF
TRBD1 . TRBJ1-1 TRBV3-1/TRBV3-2 TGTGCCAGCAGCCAAGATCAGCCGTTCACAGGGGGCAACACTGAAGCTTTCTTT CASSQDQPFTGGNTEAFF
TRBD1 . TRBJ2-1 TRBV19 TGTGCCAGTAGTATAGAGCCTTCAACAGGGGGGTCCTACAATGAGCAGTTCTTC CASSIEPSTGGSYNEQFF
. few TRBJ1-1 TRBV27 TGTGCCAGCAGTTTGTGGGATCAGGGAGAAGCTTTCTTT CASSLWDQGEAFF